This passage covers 19 T cell receptor beta chains from one sample sequenced in a study of tumor-infiltrating lymphocytes in primary liver carcinoma. The authors took blood RNA from unsorted whole blood and also extracted germline DNA. TCR beta cDNA came from approximately 540 ng total RNA, primed with a constant-region primer. Slightly modified ARM-PCR served as the procedure for the TCR beta libraries. These libraries came from three rounds of nested multiplex PCR. Running roughly 10 cycles apiece, the first two PCR rounds relied on TRBV1-TRBV30 forward primers together with a C-beta reverse primer. One entry per CDR3 protein results from TCRdb running MiXCR on the multiplex PCR reads. The sample holds hundreds of thousands of distinct CDR3 sequences, roughly two thirds seen once. The material sequenced was peripheral blood. The receptor source for this set is a man in his forties or fifties with primary liver carcinoma and hepatitis B virus infection.

In regard to this clonotype: A much larger clone lies a single base off, so this may be a read error. The chain uses TRBV10-3 and TRBJ1-5, with a possible D match to TRBD1 (6 bases). The CDR3 loop spans 15 amino acids. The V and J ends lost 4 bases and 6 bases respectively, with 16 bases between them. Per germline, CDR1 ENHRY and CDR2 SYGVKD. In DNA form, the CDR3 reads TGTGCCATCAGTGCGCGGTTGGGGGGCGGTCAGCCCCAGCATTTT. Its translation is CAISARLGGGQPQHF.

This clonotype was recorded only once. A read error is possible here, since a much larger clone lies one base away. The chain links TRBV10-3 to TRBJ2-3; 11 bases are a match to TRBD2. This CDR3 region has 14 residues. Trimming removed 10 bases from V and 4 bases from J; junction bases left unmatched: 7. Looked up from germline, CDR1 is ENHRY and CDR2 is SYGVKD. The DNA for the CDR3 is TGTGCCACAGTTGGGACTAGCGGCCCAGATACGCAGTATTTT. This codes for CATVGTSGPDTQYF.

The chain carries TRBV12-3 or TRBV12-4 and TRBJ2-7; the D gene is possibly TRBD2 (6 bases). CDR3 length equals 15 residues. V dropped 5 bases and J dropped 6 bases, with 20 bases sitting between them. CDR3 in DNA: TGTGCCAGCAGTCTAGAGAGGCGGGGACCCTGCGAGCAGTACTTC. It specifies CASSLERRGPCEQYF.

The chain couples TRBV4-1 to TRBJ2-7; either TRBD1 or TRBD2 may supply D (5 bases each). Trimming removed 0 bases from V and 6 bases from J, with 15 bases in between. Per the germline V gene, CDR1 is MGHRA and CDR2 is YSYEKL. The CDR3 is made up of 15 amino acids. The CDR3 loop reads CASSQERGRGCEQYF. DNA of the CDR3: TGCGCCAGCAGCCAAGAACGGGGTAGGGGCTGCGAGCAGTACTTC.

This clonotype has a handful of counts. The V and J genes are TRBV11-2 and TRBJ1-2, with D possibly matching TRBD1 (5 bases). Trimming took 4 bases from V and 6 from J, leaving 12 bases between them. There are 13 residues in the CDR3. Per the germline V gene, CDR1 is SGHAT and CDR2 is FQNNGV. This CDR3 is CASSSQGNHGYTF. CDR3 nucleotide sequence: TGTGCCAGCAGCTCTCAGGGCAACCATGGCTACACCTTC.

As regards this clonotype: Without the conserved terminal phenylalanine or tryptophan, this CDR3 likely stems from a read error. Because the CDR3's place on the DNA is in doubt, the DNA is left out and the CDR3 is given as listed by TCRdb. The rearrangement uses TRBV6-2 or TRBV6-3 and TRBJ2-1; the table's TRBD2 call for D was not verified on the DNA. Per germline, CDR1 MNHEY and CDR2 SVGEGT. The CDR3 spans 14 residues, counting both ends. The CDR3 sequence is CASSRLTRENERFL.

Comment on this clonotype: This sequence may be a read error, since a much larger clone differs from it by one base. The V gene is TRBV6-2 or TRBV6-3, the J gene TRBJ1-6; 8 bases line up with TRBD1. Germline V CDR1 and CDR2: MNHEY, SVGEGT. The CDR3 is 14 residues long. The CDR3 DNA follows: TGTGCCAGCAGTTACTGGGGACAGGATTCACCCTTCCACTTT. Its translation is CASSYWGQDSPFHF.

This clonotype was detected only a few times. The genes are TRBV6-5 and TRBJ1-4, with D possibly matching TRBD1 (5 bases). Germline CDR1 and CDR2: MNHEY and SVGAGI. V lost 3 bases and J 8 bases, leaving 10 bases between the germline ends. The CDR3 runs 13 residues. CDR3 region: CASSYARQEKLFF. CDR3 DNA: TGTGCCAGCAGTTATGCCCGACAGGAAAAACTGTTTTTT.

This clonotype was seen repeatedly, ten times or more. This sequence joins TRBV28 and TRBJ2-7; D might be TRBD2 (5 bases). The length of the CDR3 is 13 residues. From germline, CDR1 is MDHEN and CDR2 SYDVKM. The V end was cut by 7 bases, the J end by 4 bases, with 14 bases between. The CDR3 loop reads CASTRPPGYEQYF. The CDR3 nucleotides read TGTGCCAGCACCCGTCCCCCGGGATACGAGCAGTACTTC. Full variable domain (remainder filled in from reference TRBV28 and TRBJ2-7): DVKVTQSSRYLVKRTGEKVFLECVQDMDHENMFWYRQDPGLGLRLIYFSYDVKMKEKGDIPEGYSVSREKKERFSLILESASTNQTSMYLCASTRPPGYEQYFGPGTRLTVT.

This chain uses TRBV28 with TRBJ2-3; D is ambiguous. Per the germline V gene, CDR1 is MDHEN and CDR2 is SYDVKM. The CDR3 is 15 amino acids. V gave up 7 bases and J gave up 0 bases, with 14 bases separating them. Here the CDR3 DNA reads TGTGCCAGCACTACCCCCTCAGTGAGCACAGATACGCAGTATTTT. This sequence encodes CASTTPSVSTDTQYF.

This clonotype was detected once. A junction end diverges from the germline sequence, so it may reflect a read error. The rearrangement links TRBV12-3 or TRBV12-4 to TRBJ1-4; D gene uncertain. CDR3 length: 13 amino acids. CDR3 amino acids: CTSSLAGIEKLFF. CDR3 in DNA: TGTACCAGCAGTTTAGCGGGAATTGAAAAACTGTTTTTT.

The table lists this clonotype with a few counts. This chain connects TRBV5-1 to TRBJ2-5, with 8 bases fitting TRBD1. CDR3 size: 14 residues. In germline, CDR1 is SGHRS, CDR2 YFSETQ. V lost 2 bases to trimming and J lost 3 bases; unmatched junction nucleotides: 3. CDR3: CASSFLQGEETQYF. CDR3 nucleotide sequence: TGCGCCAGCAGCTTCCTACAGGGGGAAGAGACCCAGTACTTC.

Details on this clonotype: With a much larger clone just one base away, this may be a read error. The genes are TRBV6-1 and TRBJ1-5, with TRBD1 as a possible D gene (5 bases). Trimming took 10 bases from V and 2 from J, leaving 12 bases between them. There are 13 residues in the CDR3. CDR1 and CDR2 (germline): MNHNS, SASEGT. CDR3 coding DNA: TGTGCCATCACCTGGGGCGGCAATCAGCCCCAGCATTTT. It yields the protein CAITWGGNQPQHF.

With regard to this clonotype: One junction end disagrees with the germline gene, perhaps due to a read error. The chain has TRBV11-1 and TRBJ2-7; 8 positions match TRBD2. Germline V gives CDR1 SGHAT, CDR2 FQDESV (reference sequence). The CDR3 contains 17 residues. As DNA, the CDR3 is TGTGCCAGCAGCCGTCCTGCCTCAGCGGGAGCCAGCTACGAACAGTACTTC. It codes for CASSRPASAGASYEQYF. The full variable domain, in which reference TRBV11-1 and TRBJ2-7 provide the parts outside the CDR3, is EAEVAQSPRYKITEKSQAVAFWCDPISGHATLYWYRQILGQGPELLVQFQDESVVDDSQLPKDRFSAERLKGVDSTLKIQPAELGDSAMYLCASSRPASAGASYEQYFGPGTRLTVT.

This clonotype was observed a few times. Since a much larger clone is just one base distant, this may be a read error. The chain couples TRBV6-5 to TRBJ1-2, with D unclear. Germline-derived CDR1 and CDR2 are MNHEY and SVGAGI. This CDR3 has 14 amino acids. DNA for the CDR3: TGTGTCAGCAGTTACTCGACGCAGCTAGATGGCTACACCTTC. This encodes CVSSYSTQLDGYTF.

The chain joins TRBV30 to TRBJ2-2; weak D call: TRBD1 (6 bases). Germline CDR1 and CDR2: GTSNPN and SVGIG (reference sequence). This CDR3 has 15 residues. The ends were cut back, 2 bases at V and 4 bases at J, with 14 bases in the middle. This CDR3 is CAWSKGERVTGELFF. The CDR3 DNA reads TGTGCCTGGAGTAAGGGGGAAAGAGTCACCGGGGAGCTGTTTTTT. The complete variable domain, with remaining parts taken from reference TRBV30 and TRBJ2-2, reads SQTIHQWPATLVQPVGSPLSLECTVEGTSNPNLYWYRQAAGRGLQLLFYSVGIGQISSEVPQNLSASRPQDRQFILSSKKLLLSDSGFYLCAWSKGERVTGELFFGEGSRLTVL.

Worth noting for this clonotype: A much larger clone lies a single base off, so this may be a read error. The CDR3 loop is CASGRLLAGVNEQFF. The CDR3 region has the DNA TGTGCCAGCGGCCGCTTACTAGCGGGGGTCAATGAGCAGTTCTTC. The chain joins TRBV6-2 or TRBV6-3 to TRBJ2-1; 11 positions agree with TRBD2. CDR1 is MNHEY, CDR2 SVGEGT, per germline. Unmatched junction bases numbered 9, after V lost 8 bases and J lost 6 bases. This CDR3 contains 15 residues.

As to this clonotype: Germline and junction disagree at one end, which may indicate a read error. The chain carries TRBV6-5 and TRBJ2-3; TRBD2 matches at 11 bases. Germline values: CDR1 MNHEY, CDR2 SVGAGI. The CDR3 is made up of 15 amino acids. The CDR3 spells CASRPGLAGTDMQYF. The CDR3 DNA reads TGTGCCAGCAGGCCCGGACTAGCGGGCACAGATATGCAGTATTTT.

The chain combines TRBV12-3 or TRBV12-4 with TRBJ2-5, with D possibly being TRBD1 or TRBD2 (5 bases each). Trimming took off 8 bases at V and 7 bases at J, with 17 bases between the two ends. This CDR3 spans 13 amino acids. CDR3 coding DNA: TGTGCCAGCGTACGGGGACGGAAAGGGACCCAGTACTTC. This translates into CASVRGRKGTQYF.